One sample yielded the 5 T cell receptor beta chains listed below, sequenced in a study. Each CDR3 protein is one row after TCRdb ran MiXCR on the 5' RACE reads. The sample yields over 40,000 distinct CDR3 sequences, 22% seen once. The sorted Tregs were CD4+CD25+CD127-/low cells. Material for sequencing was Tregs sorted from a lymph node. All receptors come from a female donor with breast cancer.

Of note for this clonotype: This may come from a read error, since a much larger clone is one base off. No conserved phenylalanine or tryptophan ends this CDR3, so it is likely a read error. V gene TRBV20-1 combines with J gene TRBJ2-5, with D perhaps TRBD1 or TRBD2 (5 bases each). Trimming shortened V by 5 bases and J by 3 bases, and 16 bases separated the two germline ends. The CDR3 extends over 14 amino acids. Germline V CDR1 and CDR2: DFQATT, SNEGSKA (reference sequence). The CDR3 DNA is TGCAGTGCTCCCCCGGGACCCGTGAAAGAGACCCAGTACCTC. Translation gives CSAPPGPVKETQYL.

This clonotype was recorded many times. The V and J genes are TRBV4-2 and TRBJ1-2, with D uncertain. Per germline, CDR1 LGHNA and CDR2 YNFKEQ. CDR3 size: 15 residues. V was clipped by 0 bases and J by 0 bases, with 8 bases between them. CDR3 DNA sequence: TGTGCCAGCAGCCAAGATAAGAACACTAACTATGGCTACACCTTC. It specifies CASSQDKNTNYGYTF.

This clonotype showed up just a few times. The rearrangement links TRBV2 to TRBJ1-1; 7 bases map to TRBD1. Germline loops: CDR1 SNHLY, CDR2 FYNNEI. V lost 8 bases, J lost 2 bases, and 11 bases stayed unmatched. The CDR3 contains 15 residues. The DNA for the CDR3 is TGTGCCAGCGCGACCCGGGACAGCAAAAACACTGAAGCTTTCTTT. Its translation is CASATRDSKNTEAFF.

This clonotype was counted at least ten times. This chain connects TRBV9 to TRBJ2-1, with D possibly matching TRBD1 (6 bases). With 3 bases removed from V and 0 bases from J, the gap between germline ends came to 16 bases. There are 17 residues in the CDR3. Germline lookup yields CDR1 SGDLS and CDR2 YYNGEE. CDR3 sequence (DNA): TGTGCCAGCAGCGCCAGACGGACAGAGAGCTCCTACAATGAGCAGTTCTTC. This codes for CASSARRTESSYNEQFF.

This clonotype was counted many times. The chain uses TRBV4-1 and TRBJ2-2; D gene ambiguous. Germline V gene data show CDR1 as MGHRA and CDR2 as YSYEKL. The CDR3 sequence is 18 residues long. Trimming took off 0 bases at V and 6 bases at J, with 20 bases between the two ends. CDR3 region: CASSQDESGWPVPGELFF. CDR3 in DNA: TGCGCCAGCAGCCAAGATGAGAGTGGTTGGCCCGTACCCGGGGAGCTGTTTTTT.